Following are 10 T cell receptor beta chains from one sample sequenced in a study of T-cell reconstitution after alpha-beta-depleted transplantation in children. Preparation of the TCRbeta library used unique molecular identifiers. A single record per CDR3 protein comes from TCRdb applying MiXCR to the PCR reads. The repertoire has about 640,000 distinct CDR3 sequences, 15% to 20% of them found once; the top ten carry approximately 1%. The source was PBMCs from the stem cell graft donor, collected from the stem cell graft. The receptors were sampled from a human donor who donated a stem cell graft to a child with acute myeloid leukemia.

The chain employs TRBV12-3 or TRBV12-4 and TRBJ2-7; D is possibly TRBD2 (6 bases). Trimming removed 3 bases at V and 6 bases at J, with 15 bases between. The CDR3 spans 14 residues. CDR3 loop: CASSLRDGAREQYF. CDR3 nucleotides: TGTGCCAGCAGTTTGCGGGACGGTGCCCGCGAGCAGTACTTC.

This clonotype was counted many times. The chain uses TRBV15 and TRBJ2-7, with D unresolved. Trimming took 0 bases from V and 9 from J, leaving 15 bases between them. The CDR3 spans 14 residues. The germline CDR1 and CDR2 sequences are LNHNV and YYDKDF (reference sequence). CDR3 sequence reads: CATSRDEATAAQYF. CDR3 coding DNA: TGTGCCACCAGCAGAGATGAAGCAACAGCCGCGCAGTACTTC. Filled out from reference TRBV15 and TRBJ2-7, the complete variable domain reads DAMVIQNPRYQVTQFGKPVTLSCSQTLNHNVMYWYQQKSSQAPKLLFHYYDKDFNNEADTPDNFQSRRPNTSFCFLDIRSPGLGDTAMYLCATSRDEATAAQYFGPGTRLTVT.

The rearrangement links TRBV7-9 to TRBJ2-2; maybe TRBD2 (5 bases). Between the trimmed V and J ends, which lost 3 bases and 4 bases, there was a span of 12 bases. The germline V gene has CDR1 SEHNR and CDR2 FQNEAQ (reference sequence). The CDR3 totals 15 residues. The CDR3 DNA reads TGTGCCAGCAGCTTGGACGGGGTGGTCACCGGGGAGCTGTTTTTT. Its translation: CASSLDGVVTGELFF. Supplemented by reference TRBV7-9 and TRBJ2-2, the full variable domain reads DTGVSQNPRHKITKRGQNVTFRCDPISEHNRLYWYRQTLGQGPEFLTYFQNEAQLEKSRLLSDRFSAERPKGSFSTLEIQRTEQGDSAMYLCASSLDGVVTGELFFGEGSRLTVL.

This chain joins TRBV5-1 and TRBJ2-2; D might be TRBD1 (6 bases). V was shortened by 7 bases and J by 6 bases, with 10 bases between the two germline ends. Germline V lookup: CDR1 SGHRS, CDR2 YFSETQ. The CDR3 has 12 residues. CDR3 residues: CASHRAAGELFF. The CDR3 DNA reads TGCGCCAGCCACAGGGCCGCCGGGGAGCTGTTTTTT. Drawing the rest from reference TRBV5-1 and TRBJ2-2, the complete variable domain is KAGVTQTPRYLIKTRGQQVTLSCSPISGHRSVSWYQQTPGQGLQFLFEYFSETQRNKGNFPGRFSGRQFSNSRSEMNVSTLELGDSALYLCASHRAAGELFFGEGSRLTVL.

This clonotype was counted between two and nine times. The chain carries TRBV25-1 and TRBJ2-1; a possible D gene is TRBD1 (5 bases). The germline CDR1 and CDR2 sequences are MGHDK and SYGVNS. CDR3 size: 18 residues. The V and J ends lost 5 bases and 3 bases respectively, with 23 bases between them. This CDR3 is CASSNLERVRVGYNEQFF. CDR3 bases: TGTGCCAGCAGTAATTTAGAACGGGTCAGGGTGGGCTACAATGAGCAGTTCTTC.

The J gene is TRBJ2-3, the V gene TRBV7-3; a possible D gene is TRBD1 (5 bases). The germline V and J ends were trimmed by 5 bases and 3 bases, with 9 bases remaining between them. The CDR3 extends over 13 amino acids. Germline V gene sequence: CDR1 SGHTA, CDR2 FQGTGA. The CDR3, as DNA: TGTGCCAGCAGCCGCGACAGAACAGATACGCAGTATTTT. Translation: CASSRDRTDTQYF.

The table lists this clonotype with a few counts. CDR3 nucleotide sequence: TGCAGTGCTAGAGGTTCGGCGGGGGCGGGCAATCAGCCCCAGCATTTT. Protein product: CSARGSAGAGNQPQHF. This chain uses TRBV20-1 with TRBJ1-5; D possibly corresponds to TRBD1 (6 bases). The CDR3 contains 16 residues. Trimming removed 1 base from V and 2 bases from J, with 15 bases in between. Per the germline V gene, CDR1 is DFQATT and CDR2 is SNEGSKA (reference sequence).

V is TRBV6-2 or TRBV6-3 and J is TRBJ2-1; 7 nucleotides agree with TRBD2. Germline trimming cut 7 bases from V and 7 bases from J; bases unmatched to any gene: 4. Germline assignment: CDR1 MNHEY and CDR2 SVGEGT. CDR3 length: 12 residues. The CDR3 bases are TGTGCCAGCATAAGCGGGGTGAATGAGCAGTTCTTC. Residues: CASISGVNEQFF.

The chain recombines TRBV20-1 with TRBJ2-2; 7 bases are shared with TRBD2. V lost 5 bases, J lost 1 base, and 4 bases stayed unmatched. Looked up from germline, CDR1 is DFQATT and CDR2 is SNEGSKA (reference sequence). The CDR3 consists of 14 residues. The CDR3 here is CSARDYLNTGELFF. In DNA form, the CDR3 reads TGCAGTGCTCGGGACTACTTGAACACCGGGGAGCTGTTTTTT.

This clonotype has a count of ten or more. This sequence joins TRBV7-9 and TRBJ2-7; no firm D call. From germline, CDR1 is SEHNR and CDR2 FQNEAQ (reference sequence). V lost 5 bases and J lost 2, with 13 bases in between. The CDR3 is 14 residues long. In DNA form, the CDR3 reads TGTGCCAGCAGCCCTCGAGGTGGGCCCTACGAGCAGTACGTC. Translating gives CASSPRGGPYEQYV.